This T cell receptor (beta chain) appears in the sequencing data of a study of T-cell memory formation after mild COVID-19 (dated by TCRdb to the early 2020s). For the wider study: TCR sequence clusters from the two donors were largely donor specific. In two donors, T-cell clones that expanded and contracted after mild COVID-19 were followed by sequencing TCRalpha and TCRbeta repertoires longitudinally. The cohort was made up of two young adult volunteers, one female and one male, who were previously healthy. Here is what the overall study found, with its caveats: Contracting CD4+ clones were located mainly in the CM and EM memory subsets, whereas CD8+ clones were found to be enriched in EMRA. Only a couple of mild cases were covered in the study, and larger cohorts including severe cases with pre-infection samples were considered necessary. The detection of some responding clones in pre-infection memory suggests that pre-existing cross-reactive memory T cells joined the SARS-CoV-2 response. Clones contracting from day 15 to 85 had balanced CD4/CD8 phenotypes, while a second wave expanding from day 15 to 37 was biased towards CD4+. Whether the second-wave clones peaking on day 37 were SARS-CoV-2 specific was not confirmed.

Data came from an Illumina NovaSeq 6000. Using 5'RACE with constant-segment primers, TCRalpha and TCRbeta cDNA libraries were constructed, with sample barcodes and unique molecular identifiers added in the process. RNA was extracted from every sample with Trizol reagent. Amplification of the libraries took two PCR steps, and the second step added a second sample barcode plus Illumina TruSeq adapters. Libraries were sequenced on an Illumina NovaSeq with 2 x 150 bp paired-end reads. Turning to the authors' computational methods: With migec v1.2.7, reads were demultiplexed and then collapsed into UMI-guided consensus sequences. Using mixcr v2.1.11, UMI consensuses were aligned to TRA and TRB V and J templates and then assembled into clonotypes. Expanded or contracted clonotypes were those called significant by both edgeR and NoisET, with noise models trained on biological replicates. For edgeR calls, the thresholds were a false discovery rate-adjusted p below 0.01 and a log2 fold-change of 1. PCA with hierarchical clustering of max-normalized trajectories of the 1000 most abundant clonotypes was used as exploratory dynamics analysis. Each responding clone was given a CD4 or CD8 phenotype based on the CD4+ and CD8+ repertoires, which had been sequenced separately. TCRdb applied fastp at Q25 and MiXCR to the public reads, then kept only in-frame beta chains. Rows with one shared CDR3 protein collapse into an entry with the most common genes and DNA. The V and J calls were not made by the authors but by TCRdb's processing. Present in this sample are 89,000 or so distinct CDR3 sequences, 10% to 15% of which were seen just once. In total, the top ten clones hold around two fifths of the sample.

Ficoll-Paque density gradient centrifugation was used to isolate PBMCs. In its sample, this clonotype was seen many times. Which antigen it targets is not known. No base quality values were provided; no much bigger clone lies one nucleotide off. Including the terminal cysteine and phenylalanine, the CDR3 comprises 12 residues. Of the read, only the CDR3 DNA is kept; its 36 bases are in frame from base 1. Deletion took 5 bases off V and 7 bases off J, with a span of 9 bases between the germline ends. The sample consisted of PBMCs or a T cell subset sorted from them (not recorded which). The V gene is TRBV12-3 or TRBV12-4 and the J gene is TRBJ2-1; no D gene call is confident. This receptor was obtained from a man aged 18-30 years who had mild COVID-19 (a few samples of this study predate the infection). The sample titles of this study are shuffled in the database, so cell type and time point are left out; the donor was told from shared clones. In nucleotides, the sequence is TGTGCCAGCAGTCCCGGGCCGAATGAGCAGTTCTTC. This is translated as CASSPGPNEQFF.